The 30 T cell receptor beta chains reported below all come from one sample, sequenced in a study of T cell responses to AZD1222 COVID-19 vaccine. Clones were read by immunoSEQ multiplex PCR, and TCRdb kept only the in-frame ones, dropping some. Of some 79,000 clones listed, roughly 85% were seen once; the top ten hold roughly an eighth. The input for sequencing was peripheral blood, taken 28 days after the second AZD1222 dose. The origin of the receptors is an adult who received the AZD1222 COVID-19 vaccine.

The chain employs TRBV30 and TRBJ1-1; D call uncertain. The V end lost 4 bases, the J end lost 1 base, and 10 bases lay between the germline ends. The germline V gene has CDR1 GTSNPN and CDR2 SVGIG (reference sequence). CDR3 size: 13 residues. Written as DNA, the CDR3 is TGTGCCTGGACGCAGGATTCGAACACTGAAGCTTTCTTT. Translated: CAWTQDSNTEAFF.

J is TRBJ1-1 and V is TRBV6-5; D not certain. V lost 0 bases, J lost 4 bases, and 9 bases lay in between. Germline loops: CDR1 MNHEY, CDR2 SVGAGI. The CDR3 totals 14 residues. The CDR3 nucleotides are TGTGCCAGCAGTTACTCGAGACGGACCACTGAAGCTTTCTTT. This codes for CASSYSRRTTEAFF.

V gene TRBV2 combines with J gene TRBJ2-7, with D perhaps TRBD1 or TRBD2 (5 bases each). V was trimmed by 6 bases and J by 2 bases, leaving 11 bases between them. The germline gives CDR1 SNHLY, CDR2 FYNNEI. This CDR3 contains 13 residues. CDR3 coding DNA: TGTGCCAGCAGAAGGGACGGACCCTACGAGCAGTACTTC. Residues: CASRRDGPYEQYF.

The chain recombines TRBV19 with TRBJ2-3; D not certain. Germline loops: CDR1 LNHDA, CDR2 SQIVND (reference sequence). This CDR3 region has 16 residues. V dropped 4 bases and J dropped 6 bases, with 20 bases sitting between them. CDR3 loop: CASSSGPGRIRDTQYF. The CDR3 DNA reads as TGTGCCAGTAGTAGTGGACCGGGCCGAATTAGGGATACGCAGTATTTT.

This chain uses TRBV5-1 with TRBJ1-5; D unclear. CDR1 is SGHRS and CDR2 is YFSETQ in the germline V gene. The CDR3 spans 10 residues. The V end was cut by 7 bases, the J end by 6 bases, with 5 bases between. In nucleotides, the CDR3 is TGCGCCAGCGGTCTTCAGCCCCAGCATTTT. Translating it yields CASGLQPQHF.

The chain carries TRBV19 and TRBJ1-6; D gene uncertain. The germline CDR1 and CDR2 sequences are LNHDA and SQIVND (reference sequence). The CDR3 consists of 15 residues. Trimming removed 5 bases from V and 7 bases from J, with 15 bases in between. The CDR3 reads CASSLSGRGNSPLHF. The CDR3 region has the DNA TGTGCCAGTAGTCTCTCGGGGAGAGGAAATTCACCCCTCCACTTT.

The chain couples TRBV10-2 to TRBJ2-1, with 11 bases matching TRBD2. Germline trimming cut 6 bases from V and 4 bases from J; bases unmatched to any gene: 11. This CDR3 region has 17 residues. The germline CDR1 and CDR2 sequences are WSHSY and SAAADI. The chain's CDR3 is CASRQPTSSGRYNEQFF. CDR3 bases: TGCGCCAGCAGACAACCCACATCTAGCGGGAGGTACAATGAGCAGTTCTTC.

The sample holds one count of this clone. The chain is built from TRBV7-2 and TRBJ1-5; no clear D. The V and J ends lost 0 bases and 7 bases respectively, with 10 bases between them. The CDR3 covers 14 residues. CDR1 SGHTA and CDR2 FQGNSA come from the germline V gene. CDR3 amino acids: CASSLASSGQPQHF. CDR3 nucleotide sequence: TGTGCCAGCAGCTTAGCTTCCTCGGGGCAGCCCCAGCATTTT.

In this sample, this clone turned up a few times. V and J are TRBV6-5 and TRBJ1-3; D is unclear. Trimming removed 0 bases at V and 0 bases at J, with 9 bases between. This CDR3 contains 16 residues. In germline, CDR1 is MNHEY, CDR2 SVGAGI. CDR3 bases: TGTGCCAGCAGTTACTCGAGCGGGAGCTCTGGAAACACCATATATTTT. Amino acid sequence: CASSYSSGSSGNTIYF.

The chain employs TRBV6-5 and TRBJ1-1, with D possibly being TRBD1 (6 bases). The CDR3 runs 13 residues. V lost 2 bases, J lost 3 bases, and 7 bases lay in between. CDR1 is MNHEY and CDR2 is SVGAGI in the germline V gene. DNA for the CDR3: TGTGCCAGCAGTTACAGGGGGGACACTGAAGCTTTCTTT. This sequence encodes CASSYRGDTEAFF.

The V call is TRBV4-2, the J call TRBJ2-2; 12 nucleotides match TRBD2. The CDR3 sequence is 16 residues long. V shed 1 base, J shed 7 bases, and the junction held 4 bases outside the gene matches. CDR1 is LGHNA, CDR2 YNFKEQ, per germline. CDR3 nucleotides: TGTGCCAGCAGCCAAGGACTAGCGGGAGACATCGGGGAGCTGTTTTTT. Translation gives CASSQGLAGDIGELFF.

The CDR3 coding sequence is TGTGCCTGGAGCCGGGACAGGGGCGGCTATGGCTACACCTTC. It encodes CAWSRDRGGYGYTF. The J gene is TRBJ1-2, the V gene TRBV30, with 10 positions matching TRBD1. Trimming removed 3 bases from V and 4 bases from J; junction bases left unmatched: 5. Germline CDR1 is GTSNPN and CDR2 is SVGIG (reference sequence). The CDR3 loop spans 14 amino acids. Using reference TRBV30 and TRBJ1-2 for the parts outside the CDR3, the full variable domain is SQTIHQWPATLVQPVGSPLSLECTVEGTSNPNLYWYRQAAGRGLQLLFYSVGIGQISSEVPQNLSASRPQDRQFILSSKKLLLSDSGFYLCAWSRDRGGYGYTFGSGTRLTVV.

This clone is a singleton in its sample. The chain is built from TRBV10-2 and TRBJ2-7; TRBD2 matches 10 bases. From germline, CDR1 is WSHSY and CDR2 SAAADI. This CDR3 contains 15 residues. V lost 9 bases to trimming and J lost 5 bases; unmatched junction nucleotides: 13. The CDR3 here is CASSTGTSDIHEQYV. In nucleotides, the CDR3 is TGCGCCAGTTCCACCGGGACTAGCGACATCCACGAGCAGTACGTC.

The J gene is TRBJ2-1, the V gene TRBV7-2; 10 bases are shared with TRBD2. This CDR3 is 16 amino acids long. The V gene's germline CDR1 is SGHTA and CDR2 FQGNSA. The junction had 13 bases not matched to a gene; V was cut back by 5 bases and J by 9 bases. CDR3 bases: TGTGCCAGCAGCGGACCCCTAGCGGGGGTTGGCGGTGAGCAGTTCTTC. Residues: CASSGPLAGVGGEQFF. The full variable domain, in which reference TRBV7-2 and TRBJ2-1 provide the parts outside the CDR3, is GAGVSQSPSNKVTEKGKDVELRCDPISGHTALYWYRQSLGQGLEFLIYFQGNSAPDKSGLPSDRFSAERTGGSVSTLTIQRTQQEDSAVYLCASSGPLAGVGGEQFFGPGTRLTVL.

In its sample, this clone was seen once. CDR3 coding DNA: TGTGCCAGCAGCCCCCCATCTGCGGGACAAGTCCAAGAGACCCAGTACTTC. It specifies CASSPPSAGQVQETQYF. The V gene is TRBV11-2, the J gene TRBJ2-5; TRBD1 or TRBD2 may be the D gene (6 bases each). From germline, CDR1 is SGHAT and CDR2 FQNNGV. The V end was cut by 5 bases, the J end by 1 base, with 20 bases between. The CDR3 runs 17 residues.

This clone was detected ten times or more. V gene TRBV28 combines with J gene TRBJ1-2; perhaps TRBD1 as D (5 bases). Per germline, CDR1 MDHEN and CDR2 SYDVKM. With 8 bases removed from V and 4 bases from J, the gap between germline ends came to 14 bases. The CDR3 length is 13 residues. In nucleotides, the CDR3 is TGTGCCAGCGGCATCGGGGCTTCCTATGGCTACACCTTC. This codes for CASGIGASYGYTF.

The genes are TRBV15 and TRBJ2-4, with a weak D call TRBD1 (6 bases). V gave up 3 bases and J gave up 2 bases, with 11 bases separating them. Looked up from germline, CDR1 is LNHNV and CDR2 is YYDKDF (reference sequence). This CDR3 has 15 amino acids. CDR3 nucleotide sequence: TGTGCCACCAGCAGGGAACAGGGTTCCAAAAACATTCAGTACTTC. This codes for CATSREQGSKNIQYF.

V and J are TRBV19 and TRBJ2-1; D not certain. CDR3 length: 16 amino acids. V gave up 4 bases and J gave up 6 bases, with 19 bases separating them. CDR1 is LNHDA, CDR2 SQIVND, per germline (reference sequence). The CDR3 region is CASSTQRRDMGNEQFF. As DNA, the CDR3 is TGTGCCAGTAGTACACAGAGAAGGGATATGGGCAATGAGCAGTTCTTC.

This clone turned up a few times. This chain connects TRBV12-3 or TRBV12-4 to TRBJ1-2; TRBD1 matches 7 bases. V lost 8 bases, J lost 4 bases, and 7 bases stayed unmatched. The CDR3 runs 13 residues. The CDR3 DNA is TGTGCCAGCGACAGGGAGTCGGGCTATGGCTACACCTTC. Its protein product is CASDRESGYGYTF.

The chain uses TRBV7-9 and TRBJ2-1; 11 nucleotides line up with TRBD2. Germline V lookup: CDR1 SEHNR, CDR2 FQNEAQ (reference sequence). This CDR3 region has 15 residues. Trimming at V came to 3 bases and at J to 4 bases, leaving 2 bases not matched to a gene. The CDR3 reads CASSFTSGGYNEQFF. CDR3 sequence (DNA): TGTGCCAGCAGCTTTACTAGCGGGGGTTACAATGAGCAGTTCTTC.

This chain links TRBV7-2 with TRBJ2-3; D gene uncertain. Deletions cut 4 bases from V and 2 bases from J, with 7 bases between. The CDR3 has 13 residues. Germline V gene data show CDR1 as SGHTA and CDR2 as FQGNSA. The DNA of the CDR3 is TGTGCCAGCAGCTCGGGTTCCACAGATACGCAGTATTTT. The encoded protein is CASSSGSTDTQYF.

The CDR3 reads CASSQGWGNTIYF. The CDR3 DNA reads as TGTGCCAGCAGCCAAGGGTGGGGAAACACCATATATTTT. This chain joins TRBV3-1 (or the pseudogene TRBV3-2) and TRBJ1-3; D not certain. Germline V lookup: CDR1 LGHDT, CDR2 YNNKEL (reference sequence). The CDR3 covers 13 residues. Trimming shortened V by 1 base and J by 4 bases, and 5 bases separated the two germline ends.

This clone came up once. This chain uses TRBV4-2 with TRBJ1-4, with 12 bases that match TRBD1. This CDR3 comprises 16 residues. Germline V gene data show CDR1 as LGHNA and CDR2 as YNFKEQ. V trimming: 6 bases; J trimming: 8 bases; junction bases outside the gene matches: 10. The CDR3 sequence is CASSPGDRGRGEKLFF. CDR3 coding DNA: TGTGCCAGCAGTCCAGGGGACAGGGGGCGAGGCGAAAAACTGTTTTTT.

This chain connects TRBV28 to TRBJ1-5, with D maybe TRBD1 (5 bases). From germline, CDR1 is MDHEN and CDR2 SYDVKM. Trimming pared 7 bases from V and 0 bases from J, leaving 22 bases between. The CDR3 is made up of 18 amino acids. The CDR3 region has the DNA TGTGCCAGCACCCAAAACCCTACAGGCTTCTATAGCAATCAGCCCCAGCATTTT. Amino acids: CASTQNPTGFYSNQPQHF.

The chain is built from TRBV6-4 and TRBJ1-1; D is undetermined. Germline-derived CDR1 and CDR2 are MRHNA and SNTAGT. The CDR3 is made up of 13 amino acids. The ends were cut back, 3 bases at V and 3 bases at J, with 8 bases in the middle. CDR3 DNA: TGTGCCAGCAGTGATTCTACCTACACTGAAGCTTTCTTT. Amino acid sequence: CASSDSTYTEAFF.

This rearrangement joins TRBV4-1 to TRBJ2-1; 8 bases map to TRBD1. The CDR3 has 16 amino acids. CDR1 is MGHRA and CDR2 is YSYEKL in the germline V gene. Trimming took 0 bases from V and 3 from J; bases not matched to a gene: 4. CDR3 protein: CASSQEDRAHYNEQFF. The CDR3 nucleotides read TGCGCCAGCAGCCAAGAGGACAGGGCCCACTACAATGAGCAGTTCTTC.

The chain employs TRBV4-1 and TRBJ2-7; 9 nucleotides align to TRBD1. J gave up 0 bases and V 4 bases, and 4 bases lay outside the gene matches. The CDR3 runs 15 residues. From germline, CDR1 is MGHRA and CDR2 YSYEKL. The CDR3 is CASSPGQGVSYEQYF. CDR3 nucleotides: TGCGCCAGCAGCCCGGGACAGGGAGTCTCCTACGAGCAGTACTTC.

This clone was seen once. This sequence joins TRBV28 and TRBJ1-6; tentative D call: TRBD1 (6 bases). Trimming removed 6 bases from V and 0 bases from J, with 12 bases in between. CDR3 length equals 16 residues. Germline CDR1 and CDR2: MDHEN and SYDVKM. The CDR3 DNA reads as TGTGCCAGCAGATATACAGGGAGCTCCTATAATTCACCCCTCCACTTT. This sequence encodes CASRYTGSSYNSPLHF.

The CDR3 here is CASTLAGRTTDTQYF. Here the CDR3 DNA reads TGTGCCAGCACCCTAGCGGGTAGAACCACAGATACGCAGTATTTT. The genes are TRBV9 and TRBJ2-3; TRBD2 agrees at 8 bases. The germline V gene has CDR1 SGDLS and CDR2 YYNGEE. V dropped 6 bases and J dropped 2; count of bases not matched to a gene: 8. The CDR3 sequence is 15 residues long.

The chain links TRBV20-1 to TRBJ2-7; tentative D call: TRBD1 (6 bases). V was pared by 3 bases and J by 3 bases, with 15 bases between. Germline values: CDR1 DFQATT, CDR2 SNEGSKA (reference sequence). This CDR3 comprises 14 residues. The CDR3 nucleotides read TGCAGTGCTAGTAGTCGGCAGGGGATCTACGAGCAGTACTTC. Its protein product is CSASSRQGIYEQYF.